A single sample gave rise to the 18 T cell receptor beta chains below, sequenced in a study of T cells after yellow fever vaccination. Each CDR3 protein gets one entry after TCRdb re-called the 5' RACE reads with MiXCR. Found here are some 350,000 distinct CDR3 sequences, 4% of them singletons; the top ten hold approximately 24%. Sequences were derived from PBMCs, sampled 5 days after the yellow fever booster vaccination. Every receptor here comes from a man younger than 35 who received the YFV17D yellow fever vaccine.

Notes on this clonotype: It may be a read error: a sequence one base away is much more abundant. The genes are TRBV12-3 or TRBV12-4 and TRBJ1-5; maybe TRBD1 (6 bases). Trimming pared 6 bases from V and 6 bases from J, leaving 15 bases between. The CDR3 is 14 amino acids. The CDR3 loop is CASSRLGAGQPQHF. CDR3 nucleotides: TGTGCCAGCAGCCGTCTGGGGGCCGGTCAGCCCCAGCATTTT.

This clonotype has only a few counts. The V and J genes are TRBV19 and TRBJ2-5, with D perhaps given as TRBD1 or TRBD2 (7 bases each). The germline V and J ends were trimmed by 5 bases and 4 bases, with 17 bases remaining between them. Germline CDR1 reads LNHDA; CDR2 reads SQIVND (reference sequence). The CDR3 has 15 residues. In DNA form, the CDR3 reads TGTGCCAGTAGTGGTCGCTCAGGGGGGGTAGAGACCCAGTACTTC. Protein: CASSGRSGGVETQYF. Complete variable domain (other parts from reference TRBV19 and TRBJ2-5): DGGITQSPKYLFRKEGQNVTLSCEQNLNHDAMYWYRQDPGQGLRLIYYSQIVNDFQKGDIAEGYSVSREKKESFPLTVTSAQKNPTAFYLCASSGRSGGVETQYFGPGTRLLVL.

This chain joins TRBV20-1 and TRBJ1-1; TRBD1 agrees at 9 bases. The CDR3 contains 15 residues. V trimming: 0 bases; J trimming: 5 bases; junction bases outside the gene matches: 7. The V gene's germline CDR1 is DFQATT and CDR2 SNEGSKA (reference sequence). The CDR3 spells CSARDPGGTGTEAFF. CDR3 DNA: TGCAGTGCTAGAGATCCGGGAGGGACAGGGACTGAAGCTTTCTTT.

This chain links TRBV6-2 or TRBV6-3 with TRBJ1-2; the D is unclear. Germline assignment: CDR1 MNHEY and CDR2 SVGEGT. V dropped 2 bases and J dropped 14 bases, with 15 bases sitting between them. This CDR3 comprises 12 residues. CDR3 DNA sequence: TGTGCCAGCAGTTACCCCACCAAGGGCGGTACCTTC. The encoded protein is CASSYPTKGGTF.

The table lists this clonotype with a few counts. CDR3: CASSDSAAEQYV. CDR3 coding DNA: TGTGCCAGCAGTGACTCCGCTGCCGAGCAGTACGTC. V usage is TRBV6-2 or TRBV6-3 and J usage is TRBJ2-7; D is unclear. This CDR3 has 12 residues. The germline gives CDR1 MNHEY, CDR2 SVGEGT.

J is TRBJ2-7 and V is TRBV4-3, with TRBD1 as a possible D gene (6 bases). Trimming pared 0 bases from V and 0 bases from J, leaving 9 bases between. The length of the CDR3 is 15 residues. Germline V CDR1 and CDR2: LGHNA, YSLEER. CDR3 sequence reads: CASSQEGTPSYEQYF. CDR3 nucleotides: TGCGCCAGCAGCCAAGAGGGGACACCCTCCTACGAGCAGTACTTC.

The rearrangement uses TRBV7-8 and TRBJ2-5; D not resolved. Germline CDR1 reads SGHVS; CDR2 reads FQNEAQ. This CDR3 has 15 residues. Trimming removed 1 base from V and 4 bases from J, with 13 bases in between. The CDR3 loop is CASSLERRRGETQYF. In DNA form, the CDR3 reads TGTGCCAGCAGCTTAGAACGTAGAAGAGGAGAGACCCAGTACTTC.

Points on this clonotype: A clone one base away is much larger, so this may be a read error. This chain uses TRBV5-1 with TRBJ2-2, with D possibly TRBD1 on 5 matching bases. The V end was cut by 1 base, the J end by 6 bases, with 16 bases between. CDR3 length equals 16 residues. Germline CDR1 reads SGHRS; CDR2 reads YFSETQ. For the CDR3, the DNA is TGCGCCAGCAGCTTGCATCCAGGGTTATGGCCCGGGGAGCTGTTTTTT. It yields the protein CASSLHPGLWPGELFF.

This clonotype was counted once. V is TRBV20-1 and J is TRBJ2-7, with D unresolved. With 1 base removed from V and 6 bases from J, the gap between germline ends came to 10 bases. The CDR3 extends over 12 amino acids. Germline CDR1 reads DFQATT; CDR2 reads SNEGSKA (reference sequence). CDR3 amino acids: CSARAGQSEQYV. CDR3 sequence (DNA): TGCAGTGCTAGAGCTGGGCAGTCCGAGCAGTACGTC.

This clonotype was recorded a few times. The chain uses TRBV9 and TRBJ1-1; D is perhaps TRBD1 (6 bases). The V and J ends lost 1 base and 0 bases respectively, with 16 bases between them. Germline V gene lookup returns CDR1 SGDLS and CDR2 YYNGEE. CDR3 length: 17 amino acids. Here the CDR3 DNA reads TGTGCCAGCAGCGTATCACAGGGATCCCCGATGAACACTGAAGCTTTCTTT. It translates to CASSVSQGSPMNTEAFF.

This CDR3 is CASSLRERTDTQYF. CDR3 DNA: TGTGCCAGCAGCTTACGGGAGCGCACAGATACGCAGTATTTT. This chain connects TRBV7-6 to TRBJ2-3; D is possibly TRBD2 (6 bases). The CDR3 runs to 14 residues. Trimming removed 2 bases from V and 1 base from J, with 7 bases in between. The germline CDR1 and CDR2 sequences are SGHVS and FNYEAQ.

This clonotype appeared a few times. The chain is built from TRBV30 and TRBJ2-3; no clear D. CDR1 is GTSNPN, CDR2 SVGIG, per germline (reference sequence). CDR3 size: 14 residues. Between the trimmed V and J ends, which lost 3 bases and 13 bases, there was a span of 23 bases. The CDR3 region has the DNA TGTGCCTGGAGCCTAGGGTCGGTAGGGAAGTCGAAGTATTTT. It translates to CAWSLGSVGKSKYF.

This chain connects TRBV12-3 or TRBV12-4 to TRBJ2-2; D gene ambiguous. This CDR3 has 17 residues. The V end lost 5 bases, the J end lost 3 bases, and 19 bases lay between the germline ends. Here the CDR3 DNA reads TGTGCCAGCAGTGACCATCCGTGGCTAGGAGACACCGGGGAGCTGTTTTTT. This translates into CASSDHPWLGDTGELFF.

As DNA, the CDR3 is TGTGCCAGCAGTCAGGGGCCCGGTAGGGAAGCTTTCTTT. It codes for CASSQGPGREAFF. V gene TRBV27 combines with J gene TRBJ1-1; D is perhaps TRBD1 (6 bases). The CDR3 spans 13 residues. Germline V gives CDR1 MNHEY, CDR2 SMNVEV (reference sequence). With 5 bases removed from V and 8 bases from J, the gap between germline ends came to 15 bases.

This clonotype has a handful of counts. The rearrangement links TRBV29-1 to TRBJ1-5; TRBD1 matches at 10 bases. The CDR3 runs 13 residues. Per germline, CDR1 SQVTM and CDR2 ANQGSEA. Trimming took 8 bases from V and 6 from J; bases not matched to a gene: 7. In DNA, the CDR3 is TGCAGCTCCGGGACAGGGGTCGGTCAGCCCCAGCATTTT. Translating gives CSSGTGVGQPQHF.

The V call is TRBV20-1, the J call TRBJ2-2; D unresolved. The CDR3 has 15 amino acids. V was shortened by 6 bases and J by 5 bases, with 19 bases between the two germline ends. Germline V lookup: CDR1 DFQATT, CDR2 SNEGSKA (reference sequence). This CDR3 reads CSARILALETGELFF. CDR3 DNA: TGCAGTGCGAGGATATTAGCTTTAGAGACCGGGGAGCTGTTTTTT.

The gene calls are TRBV27 and TRBJ1-3; the D is unclear. This CDR3 has 14 amino acids. Deletions cut 2 bases from V and 4 bases from J, with 9 bases between. Looked up from germline, CDR1 is MNHEY and CDR2 is SMNVEV (reference sequence). The CDR3 is CASSLRESGNTIYF. The CDR3 DNA reads TGTGCCAGCAGTTTAAGGGAGTCAGGAAACACCATATATTTT.

This clonotype was seen at least ten times. The chain is built from TRBV30 and TRBJ1-1; TRBD1 matches 9 bases. CDR1 GTSNPN and CDR2 SVGIG come from the germline V gene (reference sequence). J lost 6 bases, V lost 2 bases, and 4 bases had no gene match. The CDR3 consists of 13 residues. CDR3 amino acids: CAWSFTGGPEAFF. CDR3 DNA: TGTGCCTGGAGTTTTACAGGGGGCCCTGAAGCTTTCTTT.